The rows below give T cell receptor beta chains drawn from one sample of a study of T cell responses to AZD1222 COVID-19 vaccine. Measured with immunoSEQ multiplex PCR; TCRdb has only the in-frame clones, and not every one. The profile shows roughly 140,000 clones, roughly 91% of them singletons. The sample in question was peripheral blood, obtained on day 0 of AZD1222 vaccination. All receptors come from an adult in good health. Both conserved end residues are part of each CDR3. Each record gives: clone size, J gene, D gene, V gene, CDR3 protein, CDR3 DNA. The D gene is left open where the match is weak. The listing skips clone size in some rows; elsewhere it reads once, few, many or a size class.

abundance: once; j_gene: TRBJ2-3; d_gene: -; v_gene: TRBV27; CDR3aa: CASSGPGNTQYF; CDR3nt: TGTGCCAGCAGTGGTCCGGGAAATACGCAGTATTTT
abundance: -; j_gene: TRBJ2-2; d_gene: -; v_gene: TRBV9; CDR3aa: CASTAGSTGELFF; CDR3nt: TGTGCCAGCACCGCAGGGAGCACCGGGGAGCTGTTTTTT
abundance: -; j_gene: TRBJ2-3; d_gene: -; v_gene: TRBV9; CDR3aa: CASSVHGTNPSDTQYF; CDR3nt: TGTGCCAGCAGCGTCCACGGGACGAACCCCTCAGATACGCAGTATTTT
abundance: -; j_gene: TRBJ2-1; d_gene: -; v_gene: TRBV18; CDR3aa: CASSPQSGREQFF; CDR3nt: TGTGCCAGCTCACCACAATCAGGGCGTGAGCAGTTCTTC
abundance: -; j_gene: TRBJ2-1; d_gene: -; v_gene: TRBV5-1; CDR3aa: CASSLDGGSYNEQFF; CDR3nt: TGCGCCAGCAGCTTGGATGGGGGTTCCTACAATGAGCAGTTCTTC
abundance: -; j_gene: TRBJ2-3; d_gene: -; v_gene: TRBV9; CDR3aa: CASSVLSTDTQYF; CDR3nt: TGTGCCAGCAGCGTATTGAGCACAGATACGCAGTATTTT
abundance: -; j_gene: TRBJ2-4; d_gene: TRBD1; v_gene: TRBV27; CDR3aa: CASSAPDRGENIQYF; CDR3nt: TGTGCCAGCAGTGCCCCGGACAGGGGGGAAAACATTCAGTACTTC
abundance: -; j_gene: TRBJ1-5; d_gene: -; v_gene: TRBV6-1; CDR3aa: CASSELLGRRGNQPQHF; CDR3nt: TGTGCCAGCAGTGAACTTCTTGGGAGAAGGGGCAATCAGCCCCAGCATTTT
abundance: -; j_gene: TRBJ1-2; d_gene: -; v_gene: TRBV12-3/TRBV12-4; CDR3aa: CASSLFHGYTF; CDR3nt: TGTGCCAGCAGTTTGTTCCATGGCTACACCTTC
abundance: once; j_gene: TRBJ2-1; d_gene: -; v_gene: TRBV4-1; CDR3aa: CASSQDGFGGNEQFF; CDR3nt: TGCGCCAGCAGCCAAGATGGATTTGGGGGGAATGAGCAGTTCTTC
abundance: -; j_gene: TRBJ2-2; d_gene: TRBD2; v_gene: TRBV18; CDR3aa: CASSPGTSGDTGELFF; CDR3nt: TGTGCCAGCTCACCCGGGACTAGCGGGGACACCGGGGAGCTGTTTTTT
abundance: -; j_gene: TRBJ1-4; d_gene: -; v_gene: TRBV6-5; CDR3aa: CASRRIATNEKLFF; CDR3nt: TGTGCCAGCAGACGAATCGCAACTAATGAAAAACTGTTTTTT
abundance: -; j_gene: TRBJ2-5; d_gene: TRBD2; v_gene: TRBV25-1; CDR3aa: CASSEFGTSGQETQYF; CDR3nt: TGTGCCAGCAGTGAATTCGGGACTAGCGGTCAAGAGACCCAGTACTTC
abundance: -; j_gene: TRBJ1-4; d_gene: -; v_gene: TRBV6-4; CDR3aa: CASSLNPGEKLFF; CDR3nt: TGTGCCAGCAGTTTGAATCCGGGAGAAAAACTGTTTTTT
abundance: -; j_gene: TRBJ1-1; d_gene: -; v_gene: TRBV7-2; CDR3aa: CASSKQGMNTEAFF; CDR3nt: TGTGCCAGCAGCAAACAGGGTATGAACACTGAAGCTTTCTTT
abundance: few; j_gene: TRBJ2-7; d_gene: -; v_gene: TRBV29-1; CDR3aa: CSVLIFGLSSYEQYF; CDR3nt: TGCAGCGTTCTTATCTTCGGACTAAGCTCCTACGAGCAGTACTTC
abundance: -; j_gene: TRBJ2-7; d_gene: -; v_gene: TRBV11-2; CDR3aa: CASSLGRVYEQYF; CDR3nt: TGTGCCAGCAGCTTAGGCAGGGTCTACGAGCAGTACTTC
abundance: -; j_gene: TRBJ1-1; d_gene: -; v_gene: TRBV6-5; CDR3aa: CASSFGPNTEAFF; CDR3nt: TGTGCCAGCAGTTTTGGGCCAAACACTGAAGCTTTCTTT
abundance: -; j_gene: TRBJ1-5; d_gene: TRBD1; v_gene: TRBV6-6; CDR3aa: CASSWGTGRNQPQHF; CDR3nt: TGTGCCAGCAGTTGGGGGACAGGGCGCAATCAGCCCCAGCATTTT
abundance: -; j_gene: TRBJ1-2; d_gene: -; v_gene: TRBV6-2/TRBV6-3; CDR3aa: CASSYAGLRPETNYGYTF; CDR3nt: TGTGCCAGCAGTTACGCTGGTCTCCGGCCAGAGACGAACTATGGCTACACCTTC
abundance: -; j_gene: TRBJ1-3; d_gene: -; v_gene: TRBV6-5; CDR3aa: CASSGVLAGNTIYF; CDR3nt: TGTGCCAGCAGCGGGGTGCTCGCTGGAAACACCATATATTTT
abundance: -; j_gene: TRBJ2-5; d_gene: -; v_gene: TRBV19; CDR3aa: CASSIRVGAETQYF; CDR3nt: TGTGCCAGTAGTATAAGAGTCGGCGCAGAGACCCAGTACTTC
abundance: few; j_gene: TRBJ2-7; d_gene: -; v_gene: TRBV5-5; CDR3aa: CASSLGTPYEQYF; CDR3nt: TGTGCCAGCAGCTTGGGCACTCCCTACGAGCAGTACTTC
abundance: -; j_gene: TRBJ1-3; d_gene: TRBD1; v_gene: TRBV29-1; CDR3aa: CSVQGAAGNTIYF; CDR3nt: TGCAGCGTGCAGGGGGCGGCTGGAAACACCATATATTTT
abundance: once; j_gene: TRBJ2-7; d_gene: -; v_gene: TRBV6-2/TRBV6-3; CDR3aa: CASSTWTVGRHEQYF; CDR3nt: TGTGCCAGCAGTACGTGGACAGTGGGTCGCCACGAGCAGTACTTC
abundance: -; j_gene: TRBJ2-7; d_gene: -; v_gene: TRBV5-4; CDR3aa: CASSTRSDHEQYF; CDR3nt: TGTGCCAGCAGCACCCGTAGCGATCACGAGCAGTACTTC
abundance: -; j_gene: TRBJ2-2; d_gene: -; v_gene: TRBV5-1; CDR3aa: CASSRQVSFAGELFF; CDR3nt: TGCGCCAGCAGCCGACAGGTGTCGTTTGCCGGGGAGCTGTTTTTT
abundance: -; j_gene: TRBJ2-5; d_gene: -; v_gene: TRBV18; CDR3aa: CASSPGSQETQYF; CDR3nt: TGTGCCAGCTCACCGGGGAGCCAAGAGACCCAGTACTTC
abundance: -; j_gene: TRBJ2-7; d_gene: TRBD1; v_gene: TRBV27; CDR3aa: CASSSYRDLPGGEQYF; CDR3nt: TGTGCCAGCAGTTCATACCGGGACCTACCAGGGGGCGAGCAGTACTTC
abundance: -; j_gene: TRBJ2-7; d_gene: -; v_gene: TRBV6-5; CDR3aa: CASSYGVVDPYEQYF; CDR3nt: TGTGCCAGCAGTTACGGCGTAGTCGACCCCTACGAGCAGTACTTC
abundance: once; j_gene: TRBJ1-3; d_gene: -; v_gene: TRBV27; CDR3aa: CASSLNFPGTTSGNTIYF; CDR3nt: TGTGCCAGCAGTTTAAACTTCCCCGGGACAACCTCTGGAAACACCATATATTTT
abundance: -; j_gene: TRBJ2-7; d_gene: -; v_gene: TRBV7-8; CDR3aa: CASSQWGAGSYEQYF; CDR3nt: TGTGCCAGCAGCCAATGGGGGGCGGGGTCCTACGAGCAGTACTTC
abundance: -; j_gene: TRBJ1-2; d_gene: TRBD1; v_gene: TRBV27; CDR3aa: CASRLDREGDYGYTF; CDR3nt: TGTGCCAGCAGATTGGACAGGGAAGGTGACTATGGCTACACCTTC
abundance: -; j_gene: TRBJ1-2; d_gene: -; v_gene: TRBV19; CDR3aa: CASLPRGGGVIDGYTF; CDR3nt: TGTGCCAGTCTCCCCAGGGGCGGCGGAGTCATCGATGGCTACACCTTC
abundance: -; j_gene: TRBJ2-5; d_gene: TRBD2; v_gene: TRBV3-1/TRBV3-2; CDR3aa: CASSQGVIAGDQETQYF; CDR3nt: TGTGCCAGCAGCCAAGGGGTGATAGCGGGTGACCAAGAGACCCAGTACTTC
abundance: -; j_gene: TRBJ2-5; d_gene: TRBD2; v_gene: TRBV3-1/TRBV3-2; CDR3aa: CASSQTSGGEVTQYF; CDR3nt: TGTGCCAGCAGCCAAACTAGCGGGGGAGAGGTGACCCAGTACTTC
abundance: -; j_gene: TRBJ1-1; d_gene: -; v_gene: TRBV7-9; CDR3aa: CASSGTGYTEAFF; CDR3nt: TGTGCCAGCAGCGGCACAGGTTACACTGAAGCTTTCTTT
abundance: -; j_gene: TRBJ1-6; d_gene: -; v_gene: TRBV6-1; CDR3aa: CASSEVRGQKLPLHF; CDR3nt: TGTGCCAGCAGTGAAGTGCGGGGACAAAAACTTCCCCTCCACTTT
abundance: -; j_gene: TRBJ1-1; d_gene: -; v_gene: TRBV4-1; CDR3aa: CASSPPLGQENTEAFF; CDR3nt: TGCGCCAGCAGCCCCCCACTAGGACAAGAGAACACTGAAGCTTTCTTT
abundance: -; j_gene: TRBJ2-1; d_gene: TRBD1; v_gene: TRBV5-1; CDR3aa: CASSLQGASGAQSYNEQFF; CDR3nt: TGCGCCAGCAGCTTGCAGGGGGCGTCCGGGGCACAGTCTTACAATGAGCAGTTCTTC
abundance: -; j_gene: TRBJ1-1; d_gene: -; v_gene: TRBV27; CDR3aa: CASSVDAQKWAFF; CDR3nt: TGTGCCAGCAGTGTCGACGCCCAAAAGTGGGCTTTCTTT
abundance: once; j_gene: TRBJ1-2; d_gene: -; v_gene: TRBV18; CDR3aa: CASSPSRSYGYTF; CDR3nt: TGTGCCAGCTCACCGTCCAGGTCCTATGGCTACACCTTC
abundance: few; j_gene: TRBJ2-6; d_gene: TRBD1; v_gene: TRBV5-1; CDR3aa: CASSTGQGGFSGANVLTF; CDR3nt: TGCGCCAGCAGTACCGGACAGGGCGGTTTTTCTGGGGCCAACGTCCTGACTTTC
abundance: -; j_gene: TRBJ1-2; d_gene: -; v_gene: TRBV29-1; CDR3aa: CSVGTANYGYTF; CDR3nt: TGCAGCGTTGGTACAGCAAACTATGGCTACACCTTC
abundance: -; j_gene: TRBJ2-7; d_gene: -; v_gene: TRBV7-3; CDR3aa: CASSFSRDDEQYF; CDR3nt: TGTGCCAGCAGCTTCTCCAGGGATGACGAGCAGTACTTC
abundance: -; j_gene: TRBJ2-2; d_gene: TRBD2; v_gene: TRBV20-1; CDR3aa: CSASTGTRGGELFF; CDR3nt: TGCAGTGCTAGTACCGGGACTAGGGGCGGGGAGCTGTTTTTT
abundance: -; j_gene: TRBJ2-5; d_gene: TRBD1; v_gene: TRBV20-1; CDR3aa: CSTQGAKTQYF; CDR3nt: TGCAGTACACAGGGGGCCAAGACCCAGTACTTC
abundance: -; j_gene: TRBJ1-3; d_gene: -; v_gene: TRBV11-3; CDR3aa: CASSLCPRHGAGNTIYF; CDR3nt: TGTGCCAGCAGCTTATGTCCGCGCCACGGCGCTGGAAACACCATATATTTT
abundance: -; j_gene: TRBJ1-4; d_gene: TRBD1; v_gene: TRBV11-2; CDR3aa: CASSLSGGTNEKLFF; CDR3nt: TGTGCCAGCAGCTTATCAGGGGGAACTAATGAAAAACTGTTTTTT
abundance: -; j_gene: TRBJ2-3; d_gene: TRBD1; v_gene: TRBV19; CDR3aa: CASSSQGASTDTQYF; CDR3nt: TGTGCCAGTAGTTCACAGGGGGCCAGCACAGATACGCAGTATTTT